Presented here are 31 T cell receptor beta chains from one specimen sequenced in a study of T cells in narcolepsy. TCRdb keeps only in-frame clones here, not all; method: immunoSEQ multiplex PCR. In the table there are nearly 35,000 clones, approximately 80% of which are singletons. Sequencing was carried out using memory (CD45RA-) CD4+ T cells from blood. The receptors were gathered from a human donor in good health.

This chain links TRBV10-3 with TRBJ1-2, with D possibly matching TRBD1 (6 bases). The germline V and J ends were trimmed by 10 bases and 3 bases, with 12 bases remaining between them. The germline V gene has CDR1 ENHRY and CDR2 SYGVKD. This CDR3 is 12 amino acids long. CDR3 loop: CATKAGDYGYTF. CDR3 in DNA: TGTGCCACCAAGGCAGGGGACTATGGCTACACCTTC.

The chain employs TRBV18 and TRBJ2-7, with 9 bases matching TRBD2. Losses at the gene ends were 3 bases for V and 2 bases for J; bases not matched to a gene: 5. Germline lookup yields CDR1 KGHSH and CDR2 LQKENI. This CDR3 comprises 15 residues. The CDR3 nucleotides read TGTGCCAGCTCACCTCTAGCGGGGCTCCCCTACGAGCAGTACTTC. Residues: CASSPLAGLPYEQYF.

V and J are TRBV5-1 and TRBJ1-4; D is unclear. The V gene lost 5 bases and the J gene lost 5 bases, with 13 bases spanning the gap. Per germline, CDR1 SGHRS and CDR2 YFSETQ. The CDR3 runs 14 residues. Here the CDR3 DNA reads TGCGCCAGCAGTCCGGGCGACGCAAATGAAAAACTGTTTTTT. It yields the protein CASSPGDANEKLFF.

The chain carries TRBV6-1 and TRBJ2-7, with a weak D call TRBD1 (6 bases). In germline, CDR1 is MNHNS, CDR2 SASEGT. The CDR3 runs to 13 residues. Trimming shortened V by 4 bases and J by 2 bases, and 9 bases separated the two germline ends. CDR3 protein: CASSVAGAYEQYF. CDR3 bases: TGTGCCAGCAGTGTCGCAGGGGCCTACGAGCAGTACTTC.

The V and J genes are TRBV9 and TRBJ2-2; TRBD1 matches 8 bases. Germline V gene data show CDR1 as SGDLS and CDR2 as YYNGEE. CDR3 size: 15 residues. The V gene end was trimmed by 0 bases and the J gene end by 6 bases; junction bases not matched to a gene: 4. The CDR3 spells CASSVGDRGAGELFF. As DNA, the CDR3 is TGTGCCAGCAGCGTAGGAGACAGGGGTGCCGGGGAGCTGTTTTTT.

The chain couples TRBV5-1 to TRBJ2-2; D might be TRBD2 (6 bases). The CDR3 spans 16 residues. The germline gives CDR1 SGHRS, CDR2 YFSETQ. V gave up 0 bases and J gave up 1 base, with 10 bases separating them. The CDR3 reads CASSLVLRENTGELFF. The CDR3 bases are TGCGCCAGCAGCTTGGTTCTGCGGGAGAACACCGGGGAGCTGTTTTTT.

The chain is built from TRBV5-6 and TRBJ1-6; D gene unclear. The CDR3 consists of 14 residues. The V gene lost 0 bases and the J gene lost 6 bases, with 7 bases spanning the gap. Per the germline V gene, CDR1 is SGHDT and CDR2 is YYEEEE. The CDR3 DNA reads TGTGCCAGCAGCTTGGACAGTTTTAATTCACCCCTCCACTTT. Protein product: CASSLDSFNSPLHF.

The chain combines TRBV7-9 with TRBJ2-2; the match to TRBD1 covers 7 bases. Germline-derived CDR1 and CDR2 are SEHNR and FQNEAQ (reference sequence). The CDR3 totals 14 residues. V shed 4 bases and J 4 bases; nucleotides not matched to a gene: 3. CDR3 in DNA: TGTGCCAGCAGCTCCTACAGGGGCACCGGGGAGCTGTTTTTT. Its translation is CASSSYRGTGELFF. Full variable domain (rest looked up from reference TRBV7-9 and TRBJ2-2): DTGVSQNPRHKITKRGQNVTFRCDPISEHNRLYWYRQTLGQGPEFLTYFQNEAQLEKSRLLSDRFSAERPKGSFSTLEIQRTEQGDSAMYLCASSSYRGTGELFFGEGSRLTVL.

The chain links TRBV10-3 to TRBJ1-1; tentative D call: TRBD1 (6 bases). Germline CDR1 reads ENHRY; CDR2 reads SYGVKD. The germline V and J ends were trimmed by 3 bases and 4 bases, with 12 bases remaining between them. The CDR3 is 14 residues long. CDR3 in DNA: TGTGCCATCAGTGAAGGGGGGGGGTTCACTGAAGCTTTCTTT. Translation: CAISEGGGFTEAFF.

V gene TRBV6-6 combines with J gene TRBJ1-3; D gene uncertain. V lost 0 bases and J 7 bases, leaving 10 bases between the germline ends. The CDR3 extends over 14 amino acids. The germline gives CDR1 MNHNY, CDR2 SVGAGI (reference sequence). CDR3 coding DNA: TGTGCCAGCAGTTACTCGGAGGCCACCAACACCATATATTTT. Translating gives CASSYSEATNTIYF.

The V call is TRBV7-2, the J call TRBJ1-1, with D unresolved. The germline CDR1 and CDR2 sequences are SGHTA and FQGNSA. Trimming shortened V by 3 bases and J by 2 bases, and 22 bases separated the two germline ends. The CDR3 has 18 amino acids. The CDR3 loop is CASSFGLGSSSRNTEAFF. CDR3 DNA: TGTGCCAGCAGCTTTGGTTTGGGTTCATCCTCAAGAAACACTGAAGCTTTCTTT. The variable domain in full, with the rest retrieved from reference TRBV7-2 and TRBJ1-1, is GAGVSQSPSNKVTEKGKDVELRCDPISGHTALYWYRQSLGQGLEFLIYFQGNSAPDKSGLPSDRFSAERTGGSVSTLTIQRTQQEDSAVYLCASSFGLGSSSRNTEAFFGQGTRLTVV.

In its sample, this clone was seen once. The rearrangement uses TRBV5-1 and TRBJ1-2; D might be TRBD1 (5 bases). Germline lookup yields CDR1 SGHRS and CDR2 YFSETQ. V lost 4 bases, J lost 5 bases, and 18 bases lay in between. CDR3 length: 15 residues. CDR3 sequence: CASSPRERGLYGYTF. CDR3 nucleotide sequence: TGCGCCAGCAGCCCGAGGGAGAGGGGTCTGTATGGCTACACCTTC. Together with reference TRBV5-1 and TRBJ1-2, the CDR3 gives the full variable domain: KAGVTQTPRYLIKTRGQQVTLSCSPISGHRSVSWYQQTPGQGLQFLFEYFSETQRNKGNFPGRFSGRQFSNSRSEMNVSTLELGDSALYLCASSPRERGLYGYTFGSGTRLTVV.

The chain joins TRBV9 to TRBJ2-7; D uncertain. V lost 4 bases to trimming and J lost 4 bases, with 15 bases between them. CDR1 and CDR2 from the germline V gene are SGDLS and YYNGEE. This CDR3 has 14 residues. The CDR3 sequence: CASSPSVNSYEQYF. DNA for the CDR3: TGTGCCAGCAGCCCTTCCGTCAATTCTTACGAGCAGTACTTC.

On this clone itself: A junction boundary mismatches the germline segment, possibly from a read error. The chain links TRBV6-6 to TRBJ2-7; possibly TRBD2 for D (6 bases). This CDR3 is built from 14 residues. CDR1 is MNHNY, CDR2 SVGAGI, per germline (reference sequence). The CDR3: CASSFSEGFYGQYF. CDR3 sequence (DNA): TGTGCCAGCAGTTTTTCGGAGGGCTTCTACGGGCAGTACTTC.

The V call is TRBV14, the J call TRBJ1-2; D is ambiguous. Per germline, CDR1 SGHDN and CDR2 FVKESK. With 3 bases removed from V and 1 base from J, the gap between germline ends came to 9 bases. CDR3 length: 14 residues. The CDR3 DNA follows: TGTGCCAGCAGCCAGTCACAGCTTAACTATGGCTACACCTTC. Its translation: CASSQSQLNYGYTF.

V gene TRBV9 combines with J gene TRBJ2-2; D may be TRBD1 (6 bases). This CDR3 comprises 18 residues. Germline CDR1 is SGDLS and CDR2 is YYNGEE. Trimming took off 0 bases at V and 1 base at J, with 16 bases between the two ends. CDR3 amino acids: CASSVAFPGHLNTGELFF. CDR3 DNA: TGTGCCAGCAGCGTAGCTTTTCCGGGACACTTGAACACCGGGGAGCTGTTTTTT.

V gene TRBV14 combines with J gene TRBJ2-1; 10 bases map to TRBD2. The V segment lost 2 bases and the J segment 4 bases; nucleotides outside the gene matches: 2. Germline CDR1 and CDR2: SGHDN and FVKESK. This CDR3 is 15 amino acids long. DNA for the CDR3: TGTGCCAGCAGCCAAACTAGCGGGAAGTACAATGAGCAGTTCTTC. Its translation is CASSQTSGKYNEQFF.

The gene calls are TRBV28 and TRBJ2-3; TRBD2 aligns across 15 bases. This CDR3 has 16 amino acids. Trimming at V came to 6 bases and at J to 6 bases, leaving 7 bases not matched to a gene. Germline V gene sequence: CDR1 MDHEN, CDR2 SYDVKM. The CDR3 spells CASSSGLAGGRDTQYF. The CDR3 nucleotides read TGTGCCAGCAGCTCCGGACTAGCGGGAGGGCGGGATACGCAGTATTTT.

The V and J genes are TRBV6-5 and TRBJ2-1; 9 nucleotides align to TRBD1. The germline gives CDR1 MNHEY, CDR2 SVGAGI. The J segment lost 6 bases and the V segment lost 5 bases, leaving 8 bases of the junction unmatched. The CDR3 totals 15 residues. The CDR3 sequence: CASSGGTGLLNEQFF. CDR3 in DNA: TGTGCCAGCAGTGGGGGGACAGGGCTACTCAATGAGCAGTTCTTC.

This chain joins TRBV7-9 and TRBJ1-1; D may be TRBD1 (5 bases). CDR3 length: 15 amino acids. With 2 bases removed from V and 5 bases from J, the gap between germline ends came to 15 bases. Germline V gives CDR1 SEHNR, CDR2 FQNEAQ (reference sequence). CDR3 sequence reads: CASSLILGAWTEAFF. The CDR3 region has the DNA TGTGCCAGCAGCTTAATTCTCGGGGCGTGGACTGAAGCTTTCTTT.

In its sample, this clone was seen a few times. The chain joins TRBV19 to TRBJ1-1; 10 bases map to TRBD1. Germline V lookup: CDR1 LNHDA, CDR2 SQIVND (reference sequence). The CDR3 consists of 14 residues. V lost 2 bases, J lost 4 bases, and 1 base stayed unmatched. The CDR3 nucleotides are TGTGCCAGTAGTATAAGGACAGGGGGCACTGAAGCTTTCTTT. Protein product: CASSIRTGGTEAFF.

The rearrangement links TRBV7-6 to TRBJ2-5; tentative D call: TRBD1 (6 bases). This CDR3 is built from 15 residues. From germline, CDR1 is SGHVS and CDR2 FNYEAQ. V lost 5 bases, J lost 1 base, and 14 bases lay in between. Here the CDR3 DNA reads TGTGCCAGCAGCACGCGGACAGTAACCCAAGAGACCCAGTACTTC. It yields the protein CASSTRTVTQETQYF.

The chain combines TRBV10-3 with TRBJ1-2; 10 bases are shared with TRBD1. V lost 4 bases, J lost 6 bases, and 5 bases stayed unmatched. The length of the CDR3 is 14 residues. The germline gives CDR1 ENHRY, CDR2 SYGVKD. The CDR3 sequence is CAISVGQGLHGYTF. Here the CDR3 DNA reads TGTGCCATCAGTGTGGGACAGGGGCTCCATGGCTACACCTTC.

The rearrangement joins TRBV6-6 to TRBJ2-7, with D hard to call. Trimming removed 5 bases from V and 0 bases from J, with 11 bases in between. The CDR3 extends over 14 amino acids. From germline, CDR1 is MNHNY and CDR2 SVGAGI (reference sequence). This CDR3 reads CASSRDLSSYEQYF. CDR3 bases: TGTGCCAGCAGTCGCGACCTCAGCTCCTACGAGCAGTACTTC.

V gene TRBV7-3 combines with J gene TRBJ2-3; D might be TRBD2 (5 bases). Trimming left V 5 bases short and J 1 base short, with 13 bases between. Germline loops: CDR1 SGHTA, CDR2 FQGTGA. The CDR3 contains 15 residues. CDR3 sequence: CASSRGAGGTDTQYF. Written as DNA, the CDR3 is TGTGCCAGCAGCCGTGGTGCCGGGGGCACAGATACGCAGTATTTT.

This clone was found once. The chain couples TRBV6-1 to TRBJ2-2; weak D call: TRBD1 (6 bases). Germline CDR1 and CDR2: MNHNS and SASEGT. V was pared by 2 bases and J by 4 bases, with 23 bases between. This CDR3 contains 19 residues. The CDR3 nucleotides read TGTGCCAGCAGTGAATTCCCCCGGGACAACCTACCCCCCACCGGGGAGCTGTTTTTT. The encoded protein is CASSEFPRDNLPPTGELFF.

This clone was detected a few times. J is TRBJ2-2 and V is TRBV4-1; no reliable D call. There are 14 residues in the CDR3. The germline V and J ends were trimmed by 1 base and 4 bases, with 7 bases remaining between them. Germline V gene lookup returns CDR1 MGHRA and CDR2 YSYEKL. The CDR3 here is CASSQVLLTGELFF. The CDR3 nucleotides are TGCGCCAGCAGCCAAGTTTTACTCACCGGGGAGCTGTTTTTT.

This clone occurred once. Since the CDR3 does not end with the conserved phenylalanine or tryptophan, this likely comes from a read error. It is unclear where the CDR3 begins or ends on the DNA, so no DNA is shown, and the CDR3 is as TCRdb lists it. This chain links TRBV6-5 with TRBJ1-1; the table's D call of TRBD1 was not tested on the DNA. From germline, CDR1 is MNHEY and CDR2 SVGAGI. The CDR3 contains 12 residues when both ends are counted. The CDR3 loop is CASSYSVVPAQE.

The chain employs TRBV5-1 and TRBJ1-2; 10 nucleotides align to TRBD1. The CDR3 runs 15 residues. Germline V gives CDR1 SGHRS, CDR2 YFSETQ. V dropped 6 bases and J dropped 5; count of bases not matched to a gene: 10. The CDR3 DNA reads TGCGCCAGCACCAAATCGGGACAGGGGTCTTATGGCTACACCTTC. This sequence encodes CASTKSGQGSYGYTF.

The genes are TRBV9 and TRBJ2-1; 16 nucleotides agree with TRBD2. Per the germline V gene, CDR1 is SGDLS and CDR2 is YYNGEE. With 4 bases clipped from V and 5 bases from J, the junction kept 12 bases outside the gene matches. The CDR3 runs 19 residues. In nucleotides, the CDR3 is TGTGCCAGCAGCACTGGGACTAGCGGGGGGGCCAGTATTCACAATGAGCAGTTCTTC. Amino acid sequence: CASSTGTSGGASIHNEQFF. Drawing the rest from reference TRBV9 and TRBJ2-1, the complete variable domain is DSGVTQTPKHLITATGQRVTLRCSPRSGDLSVYWYQQSLDQGLQFLIQYYNGEERAKGNILERFSAQQFPDLHSELNLSSLELGDSALYFCASSTGTSGGASIHNEQFFGPGTRLTVL.

This sequence joins TRBV7-8 and TRBJ2-4; 8 bases match TRBD2. The J segment lost 2 bases and the V segment lost 0 bases, leaving 3 bases of the junction unmatched. Germline V CDR1 and CDR2: SGHVS, FQNEAQ. The CDR3 runs to 16 residues. This CDR3 is CASSLAQRETKNIQYF. CDR3 nucleotide sequence: TGTGCCAGCAGCTTAGCTCAGCGGGAGACCAAAAACATTCAGTACTTC.